This TCR beta chain was identified in a study of T cells in Graves' hyperthyroidism and ophthalmopathy. Across the study: Peripheral blood draws took place at initial diagnosis, ahead of any treatment.

This clonotype was counted between two and nine times. Patients were excluded for uncontrolled infection, other autoimmune disease, pregnancy or lactation. From germline, CDR1 is LGHDT and CDR2 YNNKEL (reference sequence). This CDR3 contains 12 residues. Trimming stripped 0 bases from V and 10 bases from J, with 6 bases between. The CDR3 regions of TCR beta were amplified from RNA transcripts. A first-round RT-PCR of the TCR CDR3 used the HTBI primer set. A single record per CDR3 protein comes from TCRdb applying MiXCR to the multiplex PCR reads. The sample lists around 600,000 distinct CDR3 sequences, roughly 15% seen once, with approximately 12% in the top ten.

The TCR comes from a woman aged 50 to 60 with Graves' ophthalmopathy. Input material: blood. This chain joins TRBV3-1 and TRBJ2-2; D remains unclear. The CDR3 loop reads CASSQEWPELFF. The CDR3 DNA reads TGTGCCAGCAGCCAAGAGTGGCCGGAGCTGTTTTTT. Using reference TRBV3-1 and TRBJ2-2 for the parts outside the CDR3, the full variable domain is DTAVSQTPKYLVTQMGNDKSIKCEQNLGHDTMYWYKQDSKKFLKIMFSYNNKELIINETVPNRFSPKSPDKAHLNLHINSLELGDSAVYFCASSQEWPELFFGEGSRLTVL.